Listed here is a single T cell receptor (beta chain). Looked up from germline, CDR1 is SGDLS and CDR2 is YYNGEE. The CDR3 is 14 amino acids. Trimming removed 4 bases at V and 3 bases at J, with 14 bases between. This sample is part of a study of blood T cells in healthy people across ages. The use of a sample-barcoded 5' primer and a J-beta primer mix characterized a second PCR of about 7 to 12 cycles. All cDNA molecules were each tagged by a template-switch adaptor with 12 random nucleotides. A single record per CDR3 protein comes from TCRdb applying MiXCR to the 5' RACE reads. Of about 1 million distinct CDR3 sequences in the sample, under 30% were seen once. This same sample was also taken into another study, of T cells of mothers and their children.

The TCR comes from a girl aged 2-10 years in good health. The specimen was blood. The chain uses TRBV9 and TRBJ2-7; possible D gene TRBD1, 5 bases. The CDR3 DNA reads as TGTGCCAGCAGCCCCGCAGGGCGGTTCTACGAGCAGTACTTC. Translated, it gives CASSPAGRFYEQYF.